This T cell receptor (beta chain) was documented in a study of PD-1 blockade in classical Hodgkin lymphoma (dated by TCRdb to the early 2020s). Broadly, across the study: Nivolumab dosing was 3 mg/kg intravenously every 2 weeks, continuing until either disease progression or unacceptable toxicity. To define a peripheral blood immune signature of response to PD-1 blockade in classical Hodgkin lymphoma, the study combined TCR beta sequencing with CyTOF.

Genomic DNA was extracted with the Qiagen DNeasy kit from unsorted PBMCs and from negatively selected CD4+ and CD8+ fractions. TCR beta CDR3 regions were subjected to amplification by immunoSEQ multiplex PCR with primers that anneal to V and J segments. A synthetic immune receptor repertoire was used to minimize amplification bias, and any remaining bias was removed computationally after sequencing. On the authors' methods: Repertoire diversity was quantified as the Shannon entropy index using custom Python scripts. Unsorted, CD4+ and CD8+ repertoires were analyzed separately, except in combined analyses where CD4+ and CD8+ sequences were merged in silico. A clone counted as expanded when the clone's frequency after treatment rose at least 2-fold relative to C1D1, and clones undetected at baseline were given a pseudocount of 0.5. Clones with 0 or 1 copy at C1D1 were defined as singleton clones, while clones with 2 or more copies were defined as non-singleton clones. Clones expanded in unsorted samples were assigned a CD4+, CD8+ or unknown annotation through matching of protein sequences in sorted samples from the same patient. Wilcoxon tests on paired samples were used to test diversity changes from C1D1 to C4D1. TCRdb retrieved this table from immuneACCESS and kept in-frame rearrangements only. Not all clones are present; in checked studies, unresolved V genes account for under half, and no reason is known for the remainder. V, J and clone size were drawn from that table, and D and trimming were deduced from the DNA. Across this sample there are some 13,000 clones, with 75% to 90% seen only once. Clones ranked in the top ten supply roughly 25% of the sample.

CDR1 is given as MNHEY and CDR2 as SMNVEV, both from the germline V gene (reference sequence). Clipping removes 5 bases from V and 3 bases from J, with 10 as the unmatched junction base count. The CDR3 sequence holds 16 residues, the cysteine and phenylalanine included. Only the CDR3 region is kept as DNA, spanning 48 bases read in frame from base 1. Paper-wide results and their limitations: By C4D1, a significant rise was seen in CD4+ TCR diversity but not in CD8+ TCR diversity (p=0.0027 vs p=0.16), and the rise was most apparent among complete responders (p=0.02). Patients starting nivolumab less than 1 year after ASCT had lower diversity and were excluded from later analyses to avoid confounding by immune reconstitution. Baseline TCR diversity was reported to be lower in newly diagnosed patients than in healthy donors and to be lower still in relapsed/refractory patients. Baseline diversity similar to that of newly diagnosed patients was observed in trial patients achieving complete response, whereas significantly lower diversity was observed in partial responders and progressors. Only a single clinical trial cohort was studied, and what caused the repertoire differences, possibly disease activity or prior therapy, remained undefined.

Of note for this clone: Its antigen is still unknown. The input lacks base qualities; no much larger clone sits a single base away.

This specimen's time point label, interpreted: cycle 1 day 1 (C1D1), immediately before nivolumab initiation. Relapse after autologous stem cell transplantation had occurred in all trial patients, and cohorts A, B and C were distinguished by prior brentuximab vedotin exposure. The trial cohort comprised 60 or so patients with relapsed/refractory classical Hodgkin lymphoma whose best overall responses were complete response, partial response or progressive disease. Single-agent nivolumab was administered to trial patients in the multi-cohort phase II CheckMate 205 trial. An independent review committee assessed best overall response by applying the 2007 International Working Group response criteria. Trial PBMCs were collected just before the start of nivolumab (C1D1) and during therapy at cycle 2 day 1 and cycle 4 day 1. Peripheral blood was collected in 8 mL Vacutainer Cell Preparation Tubes, from which PBMCs were isolated by centrifugation and then cryopreserved.

This TCR was recovered from a human donor with classical Hodgkin lymphoma. Recombination joined TRBV27 with TRBJ1-5; 7 bases in between match TRBD1. Source: peripheral blood mononuclear cells (PBMCs), taken at baseline. The nucleotide sequence reads TGTGCCAGCAGTCGCTCGACAGGGATAAACAATCAGCCCCAGCATTTT. Its protein is CASSRSTGINNQPQHF.